This T cell receptor beta chain was captured in a study of blood T cell repertoires in COVID-19. The CDR3 has 13 amino acids. Trimming pared 4 bases from V and 5 bases from J, leaving 9 bases between. Source study methods: Reference gene primer amplification gave estimated nucleated cell counts. Data came from immunoSEQ multiplex PCR; TCRdb stores just in-frame clones and leaves some out. V and J calls and clone size come straight from that table; D and trimming were deduced from the DNA. The sample lists approximately 240,000 clones, 65% to 85% occurring once. This receptor was taken from a woman in her twenties or thirties with COVID-19, enrolled during active disease. V is TRBV12-3 or TRBV12-4 and J is TRBJ1-5; no clear D gene. Sequenced sample: peripheral blood. CDR3 nucleotides: TGTGCCAGCAGTTACATCCTTGATCAGCCCCAGCATTTT. Encoded protein: CASSYILDQPQHF.